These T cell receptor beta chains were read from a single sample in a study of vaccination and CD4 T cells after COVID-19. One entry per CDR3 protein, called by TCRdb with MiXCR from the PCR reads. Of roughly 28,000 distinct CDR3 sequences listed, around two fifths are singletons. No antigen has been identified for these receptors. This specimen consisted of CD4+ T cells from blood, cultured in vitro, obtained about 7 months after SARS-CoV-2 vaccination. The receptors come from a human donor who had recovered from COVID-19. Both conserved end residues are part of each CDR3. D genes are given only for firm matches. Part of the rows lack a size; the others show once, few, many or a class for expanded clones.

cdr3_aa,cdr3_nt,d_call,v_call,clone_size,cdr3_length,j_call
CASTPFISVHEQFF,TGTGCCAGCACCCCCTTTATCAGCGTCCATGAGCAGTTCTTC,-,TRBV7-2,-,14,TRBJ2-1
CAGSRQGGYSTF,TGTGCCGGCTCGAGACAGGGGGGATACTCCACCTTC,TRBD1,TRBV6-1,-,12,TRBJ1-2
CASSLRLQGSAFF,TGTGCCAGCAGTTTAAGATTACAGGGGTCCGCTTTCTTT,TRBD1,TRBV28,-,13,TRBJ1-1
CSASDYAYEQYF,TGCAGTGCTAGTGATTACGCGTACGAGCAGTACTTC,-,TRBV20-1,-,12,TRBJ2-7
CSARLLYRTSGPNEQFF,TGCAGTGCTAGGCTACTATACAGGACTAGCGGGCCGAATGAGCAGTTCTTC,TRBD2,TRBV20-1,-,17,TRBJ2-1
CASRPGTATEAFF,TGTGCCAGCAGACCCGGGACCGCGACTGAAGCTTTCTTT,-,TRBV7-2,-,13,TRBJ1-1
CASSLERGYNEQFF,TGTGCCAGCAGTTTGGAACGAGGCTACAATGAGCAGTTCTTC,-,TRBV28,-,14,TRBJ2-1
CASSLRSGAYGYTF,TGCGCCAGCAGCCTGCGCTCAGGTGCCTATGGCTACACCTTC,-,TRBV4-3,-,14,TRBJ1-2
CAGRSGYQPQHF,TGTGCCGGCAGGTCGGGCTATCAGCCCCAGCATTTT,-,TRBV6-1,-,12,TRBJ1-5
CATSEPGQGTDTQYF,TGTGCCACCAGTGAACCTGGACAGGGAACAGATACGCAGTATTTT,TRBD1,TRBV24-1,-,15,TRBJ2-3
CASRAGGRETQYF,TGTGCCAGCAGGGCGGGAGGGCGCGAGACCCAGTACTTC,TRBD2,TRBV6-2/TRBV6-3,-,13,TRBJ2-5
CASSTLSGYQETQYF,TGTGCCAGCAGTACACTTAGTGGGTACCAAGAGACCCAGTACTTC,-,TRBV6-1,-,15,TRBJ2-5
CASKGLRVGTDTQYF,TGTGCCAGCAAAGGTCTCCGGGTAGGCACAGATACGCAGTATTTT,-,TRBV7-2,few,15,TRBJ2-3
CAISDRDYYGYTF,TGTGCCATCAGTGATAGGGACTACTATGGCTACACCTTC,-,TRBV10-3,-,13,TRBJ1-2
CASSSPPGTSVPQETQYF,TGTGCCAGCAGCTCACCCCCCGGGACTAGCGTACCCCAAGAGACCCAGTACTTC,TRBD2,TRBV7-2,few,18,TRBJ2-5
CASSADRAPIYEQYF,TGTGCCAGCAGCGCAGACAGGGCGCCTATCTACGAGCAGTACTTC,TRBD1,TRBV28,-,15,TRBJ2-7
CASSLLDGRGNQPQHF,TGTGCCAGCAGCTTATTAGACGGTAGAGGTAATCAGCCCCAGCATTTT,-,TRBV7-2,-,16,TRBJ1-5
CASSSRTSGMGFQETQYF,TGTGCCAGCAGTTCACGGACTAGCGGGATGGGATTCCAAGAGACCCAGTACTTC,TRBD2,TRBV27,few,18,TRBJ2-5
CSASPLTSGDYNEQFF,TGCAGTGCTAGCCCCTTGACTAGCGGGGACTACAATGAGCAGTTCTTC,TRBD2,TRBV20-1,-,16,TRBJ2-1
CASSVGLSGALSDGYTF,TGTGCCAGCAGTGTTGGCCTTTCGGGGGCCTTGTCCGATGGCTACACCTTC,-,TRBV2,few,17,TRBJ1-2
CASSSGGYGTDTQYF,TGTGCCAGCAGTTCAGGGGGATACGGCACAGATACGCAGTATTTT,TRBD1,TRBV27,-,15,TRBJ2-3
CASSHTATFQPQHF,TGTGCCAGCAGTCATACCGCCACATTTCAGCCCCAGCATTTT,-,TRBV6-1,-,14,TRBJ1-5
CASSAGGAGGRETQYF,TGTGCCAGCAGCGCAGGGGGCGCTGGGGGTCGGGAGACCCAGTACTTC,TRBD1,TRBV28,-,16,TRBJ2-5
CASSPEGTSGAYEQYF,TGTGCCAGCAGCCCCGAGGGGACTAGCGGAGCCTACGAGCAGTACTTC,TRBD2,TRBV7-3,-,16,TRBJ2-7
CASSLSTRLGNQPQHF,TGTGCCAGCAGCTTATCCACCAGGTTGGGCAATCAGCCCCAGCATTTT,-,TRBV7-9,few,16,TRBJ1-5
CSAPGTSGYNEQFF,TGCAGTGCACCTGGGACTAGCGGCTACAATGAGCAGTTCTTC,TRBD2,TRBV20-1,-,14,TRBJ2-1
CASSLELQAYNEQFF,TGTGCCAGCAGCTTAGAATTACAGGCCTACAATGAGCAGTTCTTC,-,TRBV7-8,-,15,TRBJ2-1
CASSAQPFSYNSPLHF,TGTGCCAGCAGCGCCCAGCCTTTCTCCTATAATTCACCCCTCCACTTT,-,TRBV7-3,-,16,TRBJ1-6
CASSLASGRGETQYF,TGTGCCAGCAGCTTGGCCAGCGGGAGAGGAGAGACCCAGTACTTC,TRBD2,TRBV5-4,-,15,TRBJ2-5
CASSRTPGQCGYTF,TGTGCCAGCAGTCGGACACCGGGACAGTGTGGCTACACCTTC,TRBD1,TRBV28,-,14,TRBJ1-2
CASSFLVGSAEQFF,TGTGCCAGCAGTTTCCTTGTGGGCTCCGCTGAGCAGTTCTTC,-,TRBV6-4,-,14,TRBJ2-1
CASSVGDRVSYEQYF,TGTGCCAGCAGCGTAGGGGACAGGGTTTCCTACGAGCAGTACTTC,TRBD1,TRBV9,-,15,TRBJ2-7
CAISGTKGGWGTQYF,TGTGCCATCAGTGGTACAAAGGGGGGGTGGGGTACGCAGTATTTT,-,TRBV10-3,-,15,TRBJ2-3
CSATNRGRSTDTQYF,TGCAGTGCTACGAACAGGGGGCGCAGCACAGATACGCAGTATTTT,TRBD1,TRBV20-1,few,15,TRBJ2-3
CASRTANTGELFF,TGTGCCAGCAGGACAGCGAACACCGGGGAGCTGTTTTTT,-,TRBV6-1,-,13,TRBJ2-2
CAWALGGNNEQFF,TGTGCCTGGGCCCTGGGGGGAAACAATGAGCAGTTCTTC,-,TRBV30,once,13,TRBJ2-1
CATSDLLEQFF,TGTGCCACCAGTGATTTGCTCGAGCAGTTCTTC,-,TRBV24-1,few,11,TRBJ2-1
CSARQWDRSSYEQYF,TGCAGTGCTAGGCAATGGGACAGGAGCTCCTACGAGCAGTACTTC,TRBD1,TRBV20-1,few,15,TRBJ2-7
CASSYDRGQPQHF,TGTGCCAGCAGTTATGACAGGGGACAGCCCCAGCATTTT,TRBD1,TRBV11-1,few,13,TRBJ1-5
CASSPGTSTDTQYF,TGTGCCAGCAGCCCGGGCACTTCCACAGATACGCAGTATTTT,-,TRBV7-3,-,14,TRBJ2-3
CASSSQSGRQETQYF,TGTGCCAGCAGCTCTCAGTCCGGTCGGCAAGAGACCCAGTACTTC,-,TRBV7-9,-,15,TRBJ2-5
CASISGYGYTF,TGTGCCAGCATCTCCGGATATGGCTACACCTTC,-,TRBV28,-,11,TRBJ1-2
CASSFLQETQYF,TGTGCCAGCAGCTTCTTGCAGGAGACCCAGTACTTC,-,TRBV7-2,-,12,TRBJ2-5
CASSLRRSTDTQYF,TGTGCCAGCAGTTTAAGGAGAAGCACAGATACGCAGTATTTT,-,TRBV27,-,14,TRBJ2-3
CASSRQGYTEAFF,TGTGCCAGCAGCCGACAGGGATACACTGAAGCTTTCTTT,TRBD1,TRBV6-1,-,13,TRBJ1-1
CASSDQGLDTQYF,TGTGCCAGCAGCGATCAGGGTTTGGATACGCAGTATTTT,-,TRBV7-8,medium-sized,13,TRBJ2-3
CSAREGVNTGELFF,TGCAGTGCTAGAGAGGGCGTGAACACCGGGGAGCTGTTTTTT,-,TRBV20-1,medium-sized,14,TRBJ2-2
CASSLGQRGRAYEQYF,TGTGCCAGCAGCTTAGGTCAGCGCGGGAGGGCCTACGAGCAGTACTTC,TRBD2,TRBV7-6,few,16,TRBJ2-7
CSANRDGFTGELFF,TGCAGTGCTAACCGGGACGGGTTCACCGGGGAGCTGTTTTTT,-,TRBV20-1,-,14,TRBJ2-2
CASSLRDRVTYNEQFF,TGTGCCAGCAGTTTACGGGACAGGGTCACCTACAATGAGCAGTTCTTC,TRBD1,TRBV28,-,16,TRBJ2-1
CASSILGGFSEQFF,TGTGCCAGCAGCATACTTGGGGGGTTCAGTGAGCAGTTCTTC,-,TRBV2,once,14,TRBJ2-1